These 10 T cell receptor beta chains originate from one sample sequenced in a study of cytotoxic CD8 clonotypes in ibrutinib-treated CLL. Produced via immunoSEQ multiplex PCR; TCRdb's table is partial and in-frame only. Of about 200,000 clones listed, 75% to 80% are singletons. The specimen was PBMCs, collected after 12 months of ibrutinib treatment. Every receptor here comes from a human donor with chronic lymphocytic leukemia.

J is TRBJ2-7 and V is TRBV27, with a tentative D call TRBD2 (6 bases). CDR3 length: 13 amino acids. V lost 1 base and J lost 6, with 10 bases in between. Germline V gives CDR1 MNHEY, CDR2 SMNVEV (reference sequence). CDR3 sequence: CASSLYQGGEQYF. The CDR3 nucleotides read TGTGCCAGCAGTTTATATCAGGGAGGCGAGCAGTACTTC.

The rearrangement uses TRBV6-1 and TRBJ2-5; 10 nucleotides align to TRBD2. This CDR3 comprises 16 residues. Germline V gives CDR1 MNHNS, CDR2 SASEGT. V was pared by 2 bases and J by 7 bases, with 10 bases of the junction left unmatched. In DNA, the CDR3 is TGTGCCAGCAGTGAAAGAGTTGGACTAGCGGCAAGGACCCAGTACTTC. It codes for CASSERVGLAARTQYF.

This clone turned up a few times. The V and J genes are TRBV11-2 and TRBJ1-2; D uncertain. Between the trimmed V and J ends, which lost 5 bases and 7 bases, there was a span of 11 bases. The germline V gene has CDR1 SGHAT and CDR2 FQNNGV. The CDR3 spans 12 residues. CDR3 protein: CASSPGVGGYTF. Here the CDR3 DNA reads TGTGCCAGCAGCCCCGGGGTGGGTGGCTACACCTTC.

V usage is TRBV29-1 and J usage is TRBJ2-5; 10 bases agree with TRBD1. Germline V CDR1 and CDR2: SQVTM, ANQGSEA. V trimming: 3 bases; J trimming: 4 bases; junction bases outside the gene matches: 11. The length of the CDR3 is 16 residues. The CDR3 loop reads CSVDIRDRGARETQYF. CDR3 nucleotide sequence: TGCAGCGTTGATATCCGGGACAGGGGAGCAAGAGAGACCCAGTACTTC. The variable domain in full, completed from reference TRBV29-1 and TRBJ2-5, reads SAVISQKPSRDICQRGTSLTIQCQVDSQVTMMFWYRQQPGQSLTLIATANQGSEATYESGFVIDKFPISRPNLTFSTLTVSNMSPEDSSIYLCSVDIRDRGARETQYFGPGTRLLVL.

V gene TRBV7-9 combines with J gene TRBJ1-1; 7 bases match TRBD1. CDR1 and CDR2 (germline): SEHNR, FQNEAQ (reference sequence). J was trimmed by 4 bases and V by 5 bases; bases with no gene match: 10. The CDR3 runs to 15 residues. DNA of the CDR3: TGTGCCAGCAGCACCCGGGACAGCCAGGGCACTGAAGCTTTCTTT. Residues: CASSTRDSQGTEAFF.

This clone was picked up one time. This CDR3 is also generated by other DNA sequences in the sample. The genes are TRBV18 and TRBJ2-6, with a possible D match to TRBD2 (5 bases). Trimming removed 2 bases at V and 3 bases at J, with 5 bases between. The CDR3 totals 14 residues. Germline CDR1 reads KGHSH; CDR2 reads LQKENI. This chain's CDR3 is CASSPTSGANVLTF. The CDR3 bases are TGTGCCAGCTCACCAACTAGTGGGGCCAACGTCCTGACTTTC.

V usage is TRBV27 and J usage is TRBJ1-3; TRBD1 matches at 7 bases. The V gene's germline CDR1 is MNHEY and CDR2 SMNVEV (reference sequence). Trimming at V came to 4 bases and at J to 6 bases, leaving 3 bases not matched to a gene. The CDR3 is made up of 13 amino acids. CDR3 region: CASSSDRENTIYF. The CDR3 DNA follows: TGTGCCAGCAGTTCAGACAGGGAAAACACCATATATTTT.

This clone was seen a few times. This rearrangement joins TRBV7-9 to TRBJ1-6; D unresolved. Trimming cost V 1 base and J 0 bases, with 4 bases left between them. The CDR3 has 15 residues. Germline values: CDR1 SEHNR, CDR2 FQNEAQ (reference sequence). The CDR3 sequence is CASSLVDSYNSPLHF. CDR3 sequence (DNA): TGTGCCAGCAGCTTAGTTGACTCCTATAATTCACCCCTCCACTTT.

The chain recombines TRBV28 with TRBJ1-3; D gene ambiguous. Germline CDR1 and CDR2: MDHEN and SYDVKM. The V and J ends lost 2 bases and 3 bases respectively, with 2 bases between them. The CDR3 length is 12 residues. The CDR3 bases are TGTGCCAGCAGTTTAGTTGGAAACACCATATATTTT. This encodes CASSLVGNTIYF.

J is TRBJ1-4 and V is TRBV27, with no clear D. V lost 2 bases and J 1 base, leaving 2 bases between the germline ends. Germline V lookup: CDR1 MNHEY, CDR2 SMNVEV (reference sequence). There are 13 residues in the CDR3. DNA of the CDR3: TGTGCCAGCAGTTTAGGAACTAATGAAAAACTGTTTTTT. It specifies CASSLGTNEKLFF.